This T cell receptor (beta chain) was sequenced during a study of chemoradiotherapy in HPV16-positive cancers. Background on the study: A couple of HPV16-positive patients' cells yielded candidate HPV-specific clones and common motifs.

About this clone itself: Its antigen is undetermined.

The CDR3 covers 15 residues. Germline CDR1 reads LNHDA; CDR2 reads SQIVND (reference sequence). Trimming took off 3 bases at V and 0 bases at J, with 10 bases between the two ends. Broader study findings: Candidate HPV-specific clones and E7-related TCR motifs grew in tumor during treatment. Only a couple of HPV16-positive patients supplied the functional HPV-specificity definition.

Assay used: immunoSEQ multiplex PCR; TCRdb lists only in-frame clones, some missing. In the table there are 20,000 or so clones, approximately 90% of which are singletons. Specimen: blood, collected from a patient who underwent chemoradiotherapy. This receptor was identified in a human donor with HPV-associated anogenital cancer. The chain joins TRBV19 to TRBJ2-3, with D maybe TRBD2 (5 bases). CDR3 nucleotide sequence: TGTGCCAGTAGTATCGGACTCCGTAGCACAGATACGCAGTATTTT. It yields the protein CASSIGLRSTDTQYF. Supplemented by reference TRBV19 and TRBJ2-3, the full variable domain reads DGGITQSPKYLFRKEGQNVTLSCEQNLNHDAMYWYRQDPGQGLRLIYYSQIVNDFQKGDIAEGYSVSREKKESFPLTVTSAQKNPTAFYLCASSIGLRSTDTQYFGPGTRLTVL.